Reported below is one T cell receptor beta chain. The sample belongs to a study of blood T cell repertoires in COVID-19. Study summary: Sites in the United States, Italy and Spain provided acute and convalescent COVID-19 samples. T cells, B-cell-depleted T cells, or PBMCs provided the cDNA or gDNA that served as material.

The authors' processing: Estimates of nucleated cell counts were drawn from the amplification of reference gene primers. Clones were read by immunoSEQ multiplex PCR, and TCRdb kept only the in-frame ones, dropping some. The DNA gave D and trimming, while V, J and clone size come from that table. The sample holds just over 300,000 clones, roughly 87% seen once. The CDR3 extends over 15 amino acids. Germline CDR1 LGHNA, CDR2 YSLEER. The V and J ends lost 5 bases and 3 bases respectively, with 17 bases between them. The origin of this receptor is a man between 18 and 35 years old with active or convalescent COVID-19. V usage is TRBV4-3 and J usage is TRBJ2-7; maybe TRBD1 (6 bases). Sequencing was carried out using peripheral blood. CDR3 residues: CASSYTGTQGYEQYF. The CDR3 DNA follows: TGCGCCAGCAGCTACACCGGGACACAAGGCTACGAGCAGTACTTC.